These T cell receptor beta chains were read from a single sample in a study of OX40 agonist ivuxolimab in advanced cancers. Produced via immunoSEQ multiplex PCR; TCRdb's table is partial and in-frame only. The sample yields 35,000 to 40,000 clones, 78% seen once. The sequences come from CD4+ or CD8+ T cells sorted from blood, collected in a trial of the OX40 agonist ivuxolimab. These receptors were obtained from an adult with an advanced solid tumor such as melanoma, head and neck, liver or kidney cancer. Each CDR3 is given without its conserved first and last residue. D genes are given only for firm matches. The listing skips clone size in some rows; elsewhere it reads once, few, many or a size class.

J,size,V,D,CDR3
TRBJ2-2,NA,TRBV14,NA,ASSQVGAGELF
TRBJ1-5,NA,TRBV4-1,NA,ASSREGIEPQH
TRBJ2-3,few,TRBV4-1,NA,ASSQGTPPDTQY
TRBJ1-2,few,TRBV30,NA,AWSVRVQNYGYT
TRBJ1-6,NA,TRBV9,TRBD1,ASSDRQGSNSPLH
TRBJ1-1,once,TRBV5-4,NA,ASSLGSWSSSMNTEAF
TRBJ1-1,NA,TRBV7-2,NA,ASSSRGGLMNTEAF
TRBJ1-2,NA,TRBV6-1,TRBD1,ASSEVGTANYGYT
TRBJ1-2,NA,TRBV5-1,TRBD1,ASSRPGTDYGYT
TRBJ2-3,few,TRBV10-3,NA,AISESGVPADTQY
TRBJ2-7,NA,TRBV4-3,TRBD1,ASSPGQGAYEQY
TRBJ2-2,NA,TRBV7-3,TRBD2,ASSPRAGVNTGELF
TRBJ1-4,NA,TRBV18,NA,ASSPVPQEKLF
TRBJ1-1,NA,TRBV6-5,NA,ASSVTVNTEAF
TRBJ2-3,NA,TRBV7-8,TRBD2,ASSLEIPGGGFDPDTQY
TRBJ2-2,NA,TRBV28,TRBD2,ASSSSTSGTNTGELF
TRBJ2-6,NA,TRBV27,TRBD1,ASSDWTGAGANVLT
TRBJ2-2,NA,TRBV9,NA,ASSVESSRGYTGELF
TRBJ2-5,NA,TRBV18,NA,ASSRPEETQY
TRBJ2-5,NA,TRBV7-2,TRBD2,ASSLERGGEMKTQY
TRBJ2-7,NA,TRBV5-4,NA,ASSRPGDTSSYEQY
TRBJ2-3,NA,TRBV11-2,NA,ASSPSWGRDTQY
TRBJ1-2,NA,TRBV5-1,NA,ASSQDGTSNYGYT
TRBJ1-1,NA,TRBV4-2,NA,ASSQDVGGGGEAF
TRBJ2-1,NA,TRBV7-8,NA,ASSQYREQF
TRBJ2-1,NA,TRBV11-3,TRBD2,ASSRLAGGSYNEQF
TRBJ1-1,NA,TRBV7-9,NA,ASSLVVNTEAF
TRBJ1-4,NA,TRBV5-1,NA,ASSLDAGSTEKLF
TRBJ2-3,few,TRBV11-3,NA,ASSLEGQGLNTQY
TRBJ2-2,NA,TRBV7-3,TRBD1,ASSLGTGGNTGELF
TRBJ2-7,NA,TRBV4-1,TRBD1,ASSQGGGQGREQY
TRBJ1-1,few,TRBV5-6,NA,ASSSADGVNTEAF
TRBJ2-5,NA,TRBV7-3,NA,ASSLLGGTETQY
TRBJ1-1,NA,TRBV6-5,NA,ASTEQGKAF
TRBJ2-7,NA,TRBV28,NA,ASSQGLYEQY
TRBJ2-1,NA,TRBV9,TRBD2,ASSVDGRAYGEQF
TRBJ2-5,NA,TRBV9,NA,ASSVETGERETQY
TRBJ1-1,NA,TRBV10-3,TRBD1,AIRRGTGDGEAF
TRBJ2-1,NA,TRBV4-1,NA,ASSQEIHLNRI
TRBJ1-2,NA,TRBV7-9,TRBD1,ASSQGTATNYGYT
TRBJ2-7,few,TRBV5-1,NA,ASSSGTSVGHEQY
TRBJ1-1,NA,TRBV7-2,NA,ASSPGQMNTEAF
TRBJ1-2,NA,TRBV6-5,TRBD1,ASSRGQSEYGYT
TRBJ2-1,NA,TRBV7-2,TRBD2,ASSVGTSGRYNEQF
TRBJ2-1,few,TRBV25-1,NA,ASSESGIFNDEQF
TRBJ2-4,NA,TRBV7-2,TRBD2,ASSLQLAGGNIQY
TRBJ2-3,NA,TRBV2,NA,ASRDRFVEGTDTQY
TRBJ1-1,NA,TRBV27,NA,ASSLKGNMNTEAF
TRBJ1-4,NA,TRBV11-2,NA,ASSPLWGTNEKLF
TRBJ1-2,NA,TRBV5-8,NA,ASSYGGYYGYT
TRBJ2-1,NA,TRBV11-3,NA,ASSLDRQGSYNEQF
TRBJ2-3,NA,TRBV4-3,NA,ASSQDAGSTDTQY
TRBJ2-6,once,TRBV14,NA,ASSQDIGTGANVLT
TRBJ1-1,once,TRBV5-8,TRBD1,ASSLADRATEAF
TRBJ1-2,NA,TRBV7-9,NA,ASSEDSYGYT
TRBJ2-2,NA,TRBV6-6,NA,ASNWDTGELF
TRBJ2-5,few,TRBV9,NA,ASSQGQQETQY